Following are 14 T cell receptor beta chains from one sample sequenced in a study of sequential checkpoint blockade in melanoma. Described treatment: randomized to nivolumab then ipilimumab (arm A) or the reverse (arm B). Some clones are missing from TCRdb's copy, which holds only in-frame ones; the method was immunoSEQ multiplex PCR. The sample records some 20,000 clones, roughly 61% being singletons. The material was CD8+ T cells sorted from blood (inferred from file names), obtained from a patient given nivolumab and ipilimumab in sequence. The receptors stem from a human donor with melanoma.

The genes are TRBV30 and TRBJ2-7; the D gene is possibly TRBD2 (7 bases). Germline-derived CDR1 and CDR2 are GTSNPN and SVGIG (reference sequence). This CDR3 contains 15 residues. V gave up 5 bases and J gave up 5 bases, with 22 bases separating them. As DNA, the CDR3 is TGTGCCTGGGGGGGGGTGTTGAGGGACAAGAACGAGCAGTACTTC. It codes for CAWGGVLRDKNEQYF.

This sequence joins TRBV11-2 and TRBJ2-1; D is unresolved. Germline lookup yields CDR1 SGHAT and CDR2 FQNNGV. The CDR3 has 15 amino acids. Trimming left V 4 bases short and J 0 bases short, with 10 bases between. CDR3: CASSSAGSSYNEQFF. The CDR3, as DNA: TGTGCCAGCAGCTCAGCAGGAAGCTCCTACAATGAGCAGTTCTTC.

The count of this clone is one. The chain combines TRBV5-4 with TRBJ2-7; 9 bases are shared with TRBD1. The CDR3 runs 14 residues. Germline CDR1 and CDR2: SGHNT and YYREEE (reference sequence). The J segment lost 6 bases and the V segment lost 4 bases, leaving 8 bases of the junction unmatched. CDR3 protein: CASSPRDRAPEQYF. The CDR3 DNA reads TGTGCCAGCAGCCCCCGGGACAGGGCCCCCGAGCAGTACTTC. The full variable domain, completed using reference TRBV5-4 and TRBJ2-7, is ETGVTQSPTHLIKTRGQQVTLRCSSQSGHNTVSWYQQALGQGPQFIFQYYREEENGRGNFPPRFSGLQFPNYSSELNVNALELDDSALYLCASSPRDRAPEQYFGPGTRLTVT.

About this clone itself: The likely explanation is a read error, given a far larger clone one base away. Other DNA variants within this sample encode the same CDR3. CDR3 sequence reads: CASSQWSAGLGYTF. CDR3 coding DNA: TGTGCCAGCAGCCAATGGAGCGCAGGGCTTGGCTACACCTTC. The rearrangement uses TRBV5-6 and TRBJ1-2; D might be TRBD1 (5 bases). The CDR3 length is 14 residues. Germline V CDR1 and CDR2: SGHDT, YYEEEE. V was cut by 4 bases and J by 7 bases, with 17 bases left in between.

Only a few counts were recorded for this clone. This chain uses TRBV4-3 with TRBJ1-3; TRBD1 matches at 7 bases. The CDR3 loop spans 15 amino acids. Trimming cost V 4 bases and J 0 bases; bases outside gene matches: 3. Germline CDR1 is LGHNA and CDR2 is YSLEER. The CDR3 DNA is TGCGCCAGCAGCCGGGACAGCAGCTCTGGAAACACCATATATTTT. It encodes CASSRDSSSGNTIYF.

The chain links TRBV28 to TRBJ1-6; D may be TRBD1 (5 bases). There are 16 residues in the CDR3. CDR1 and CDR2 from the germline V gene are MDHEN and SYDVKM. V gave up 4 bases and J gave up 6 bases, with 16 bases separating them. As DNA, the CDR3 is TGTGCCAGCAGTTCGGACATGGTGGGCTTTAATTCACCCCTCCACTTT. This sequence encodes CASSSDMVGFNSPLHF.

The chain carries TRBV5-8 and TRBJ2-1, with D possibly TRBD2 on 5 matching bases. This CDR3 is 14 amino acids long. CDR1 SGHTS and CDR2 YDEGEE come from the germline V gene. V lost 4 bases and J lost 3, with 11 bases in between. The CDR3 here is CASSPGGFYNEQFF. The DNA of the CDR3 is TGTGCCAGCAGCCCAGGAGGCTTCTACAATGAGCAGTTCTTC.

The gene calls are TRBV7-9 and TRBJ2-5; 8 nucleotides align to TRBD1. The CDR3 sequence is 16 residues long. The germline V gene encodes CDR1 SEHNR and CDR2 FQNEAQ (reference sequence). Unmatched junction bases numbered 13, after V lost 4 bases and J lost 6 bases. The CDR3 spells CASSSVGRTGMKTQYF. In nucleotides, the CDR3 is TGTGCCAGCAGCTCAGTAGGTAGGACAGGGATGAAGACCCAGTACTTC.

This clone occurred a few times. This sequence joins TRBV2 and TRBJ2-5; TRBD1 aligns across 12 bases. With 3 bases clipped from V and 5 bases from J, the junction kept 4 bases outside the gene matches. This CDR3 has 15 residues. CDR1 SNHLY and CDR2 FYNNEI come from the germline V gene. CDR3 DNA sequence: TGTGCCAGCAGTGATGGGACAGGGGGCGTCGAGACCCAGTACTTC. Translation: CASSDGTGGVETQYF.

With respect to this clone: Additional DNA sequences in this sample encode the identical CDR3. The chain carries TRBV6-5 and TRBJ1-5; TRBD1 is a possible D gene (6 bases). CDR1 is MNHEY and CDR2 is SVGAGI in the germline V gene. Trimming pared 6 bases from V and 1 base from J, leaving 13 bases between. The CDR3 loop spans 15 amino acids. For the CDR3, the DNA is TGTGCCAGCAGCCAACAGGGAACCAGCAATCAGCCCCAGCATTTT. Residues: CASSQQGTSNQPQHF.

The sample holds a few counts of this clone. The rearrangement joins TRBV11-2 to TRBJ2-7, with 7 nucleotides matching TRBD2. Germline CDR1 reads SGHAT; CDR2 reads FQNNGV. The CDR3 contains 15 residues. The J segment lost 2 bases and the V segment lost 2 bases, leaving 6 bases of the junction unmatched. This CDR3 reads CASSLSPSGTYEQYF. CDR3 bases: TGTGCCAGCAGCTTAAGTCCTAGCGGAACCTACGAGCAGTACTTC.

This clone was seen only once. V gene TRBV28 combines with J gene TRBJ2-1; 7 nucleotides align to TRBD2. V dropped 3 bases and J dropped 7; count of bases not matched to a gene: 18. Per the germline V gene, CDR1 is MDHEN and CDR2 is SYDVKM. The CDR3 runs 18 residues. The CDR3 here is CASSLGAGTPSMGNEQFF. CDR3 sequence (DNA): TGTGCCAGCAGTTTGGGAGCGGGGACCCCCTCCATGGGGAATGAGCAGTTCTTC.

This clone was observed a single time. The chain combines TRBV28 with TRBJ1-1; D gene uncertain. CDR3 length equals 11 residues. Germline assignment: CDR1 MDHEN and CDR2 SYDVKM. The V and J ends lost 5 bases and 9 bases respectively, with 10 bases between them. The DNA of the CDR3 is TGTGCCAGCAGTATCGGGTCTAAAGCTTTCTTT. It is translated as CASSIGSKAFF.

This clone was recorded a few times. The V gene is TRBV6-5, the J gene TRBJ2-3, with D perhaps matching TRBD2 (6 bases). Trimming took off 6 bases at V and 1 base at J, with 14 bases between the two ends. Germline CDR1 reads MNHEY; CDR2 reads SVGAGI. The CDR3 runs to 15 residues. The CDR3 coding sequence is TGTGCCAGCAGCCCAGGACTATCGGGCACAGATACGCAGTATTTT. Encoded protein: CASSPGLSGTDTQYF.